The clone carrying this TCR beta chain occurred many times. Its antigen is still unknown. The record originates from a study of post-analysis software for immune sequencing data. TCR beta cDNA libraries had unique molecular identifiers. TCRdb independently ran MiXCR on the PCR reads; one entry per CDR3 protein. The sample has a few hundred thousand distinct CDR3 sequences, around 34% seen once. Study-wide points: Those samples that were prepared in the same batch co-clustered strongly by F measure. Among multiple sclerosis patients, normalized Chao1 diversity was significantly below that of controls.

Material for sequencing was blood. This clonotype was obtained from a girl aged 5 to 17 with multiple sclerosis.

The CDR3 spells CASSPGQGGNEQFF. The CDR3, as DNA: TGTGCCAGCAGCCCGGGCCAGGGGGGCAATGAGCAGTTCTTC. This chain links TRBV7-6 with TRBJ2-1, with a tentative D call TRBD1 (7 bases). This CDR3 region has 14 residues. V dropped 5 bases and J dropped 6 bases, with 14 bases sitting between them. Looked up from germline, CDR1 is SGHVS and CDR2 is FNYEAQ.